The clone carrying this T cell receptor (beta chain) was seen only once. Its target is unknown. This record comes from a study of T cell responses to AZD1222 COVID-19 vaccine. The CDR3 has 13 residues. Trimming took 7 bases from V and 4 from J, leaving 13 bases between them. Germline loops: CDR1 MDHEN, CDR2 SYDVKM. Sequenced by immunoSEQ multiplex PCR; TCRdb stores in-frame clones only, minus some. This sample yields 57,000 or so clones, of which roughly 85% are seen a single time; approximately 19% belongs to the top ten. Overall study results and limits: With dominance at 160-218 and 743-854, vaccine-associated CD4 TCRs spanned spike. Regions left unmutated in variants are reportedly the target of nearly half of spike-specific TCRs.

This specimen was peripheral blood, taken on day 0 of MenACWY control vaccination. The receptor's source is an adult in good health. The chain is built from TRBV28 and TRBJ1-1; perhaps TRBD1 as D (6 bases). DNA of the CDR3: TGTGCCAGCAACCTAGGGGGGAGCACTGAAGCTTTCTTT. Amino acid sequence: CASNLGGSTEAFF.